This TCR beta chain originates from a study of shared clonotypes between healthy human individuals. Trimming at V came to 5 bases and at J to 2 bases, leaving 17 bases not matched to a gene. The CDR3 runs to 19 residues. The V gene's germline CDR1 is MNHEY and CDR2 SMNVEV (reference sequence). Of note for this clone: Antigen: not known.

General study points: Unshared clonotypes carried lower generation probabilities than those common to all four donors. Among the subsets, naive ones generally showed larger estimated richness than memory ones.

Naive CD8 populations comprised CD45RO-negative cells positively selected for CCR7, excluding terminally differentiated effector memory CD45RA+ cells. Several immunoSEQ plates received, in even portions, the genomic DNA of each subset. Sequencing used immunoSEQ multiplex PCR; TCRdb keeps in-frame clones, though not all of them. The repertoire has some 2 million clones, approximately 94% of them found once; the top ten carry 0.9% to 1.4%. The genes are TRBV27 and TRBJ2-7; 11 nucleotides line up with TRBD2. Material: naive CD8+ T cells sorted from blood. This receptor was identified in a man aged 18-30 years in good health. The CDR3 protein is CASSPLLIAGGPGAYEQYF. The CDR3 nucleotides read TGTGCCAGCAGTCCTCTATTAATAGCGGGAGGGCCAGGGGCCTACGAGCAGTACTTC.